Below, one TCR beta chain is given with its context. Its antigen is still unknown. These data belong to a study of cytomegalovirus exposure and HLA in healthy donors listed by TCRdb under 2017. Background on the whole study: According to an earlier analysis of several hundred of the donors, about 170 million T cells yielded 90 million to 130 million unique TCR beta sequences and about 300 Gb of sequence data. An early release that covered roughly 600 HLA-typed donors contained 300 to 350 gigabases of sequencing data and 70 million to 100 million unique TCR sequences. The genetic ancestry cluster associated with self-reported Caucasian donors included approximately 85% of the 398 genotyped donors. The study aimed to test whether cataloging public T cell receptors could reveal signatures of past pathogen exposure. The study used immunosequencing to profile the T cell repertoires of 666 subjects and linked those repertoires to cytomegalovirus serostatus. Along with the approximately 620-subject first cohort, a separate validation cohort of over a hundred different subjects was used. High-throughput TCR immunosequencing, statistical association of individual TCRs with disease status, and machine learning were combined to predict cytomegalovirus infection status. A later analysis re-examined previously published TCR beta repertoires from 500 to 700 donors and added high-resolution HLA genotyping to investigate patterns of TCR occurrence. In the later analysis, no new phenotypic data were used to find candidate immune exposures; instead, reliance was placed on TCR beta sequences and their occurrence across donors. An earlier analysis of nearly 600 of the donors applied high-throughput TCR beta sequencing to assess whether each TCR beta V gene segment acted as functional or pseudogenic. Donor age, sex, ethnicity and CMV serostatus were compiled together with the repertoire data. Genome-wide SNP genotypes for about 60% of the roughly 670 donors were used in a later genetic analysis, which treated that subset as a discovery cohort. Every discovery cohort repertoire had been produced on one sequencing platform. Both class I and class II loci were covered by HLA typing, at four-digit resolution. Typing coverage differed by locus: A, B, C, DRB1 and DQB1 were typed in roughly 629-630 donors, DQA1 in 500 to 550, DPA1 in 600 to 610, and DPB1 in 472. A few DR-DQ haplotypes were handled as single units for association and clustering because linkage in the cohort was strong. Across some 400 genotyped donors of the cohort, an average of about 220,000 unique TCR beta nucleotide sequences per donor were sequenced, and 15% to 20% of those sequences were non-productive. Overall study outcomes, separate from this receptor: Immune exposure information for the cohort was limited to CMV serostatus. A later genetic analysis associated a missense DCLRE1C variant with V-gene and J-gene trimming of TCR beta chains, and an independent cohort replicated the association. Because some donors lacked HLA typing at each locus, the association tests relied only on the typed subset. A few of the identified cytomegalovirus-associated TCR beta chains were confirmed in vitro to be specific for cytomegalovirus antigens. A cluster of highly shared sequence variants was judged likely to represent a technical artifact of the sequencing pipeline. In both the original and validation cohorts, the classifier was reported to diagnose cytomegalovirus status with high specificity and sensitivity. In a later analysis, TCR association rates were found to vary across HLA loci, with the most associated TCRs seen for DRB1 alleles and the fewest for HLA-C alleles. Most TCR sequences were seen in very few donors, while some public TCRs were found in many individuals. According to a later analysis, most CMV-associated TCR beta chains appeared to be HLA-restricted, and the HLA associations seemed to be driven largely by CMV exposure. The study gave a list of about 150 TCR beta chains associated with cytomegalovirus. A later genetic analysis reported fewer N-insertions in productive TCRs among donors in an Asian-associated ancestry cluster than the approximately 700-donor mean. A further reported finding was that TCR beta sequences accurately predicted the HLA-A and HLA-B alleles for most subjects in the first cohort. Some IMGT-functional V segments, including TRBV6-2 and TRBV6-3, could not be told apart with the 87-base-pair reads, so those segments were excluded. The authors suggested that the approach could potentially be generalized to other disease states and immunological phenotypes. The presence/absence analyses assumed that sequencing depth was roughly uniform across donors, and that assumption may not be true. An earlier analysis of around 600 of the donors showed that most TCR beta V segments appeared in productive rearrangements either about 87% or about 30% of the time, which broadly matched IMGT annotations. In a later analysis, several top co-occurrence clusters were reported to appear linked to parvovirus B19, influenza, CMV and Epstein-Barr virus. Specific HLA alleles were associated with 15,000 to 20,000 TCR beta sequences at a false discovery rate of 0.05 in a later analysis. Only TCR beta chains were sequenced in this cohort, and the absence of alpha or paired-chain data limited detectable features. In a later analysis, HLA-associated TCR beta chains showed more clonal expansion and lower generation probabilities than non-associated chains that were equally common. Linkage disequilibrium might explain the correlated functional status among segregating V segments, but an unknown experimental factor could not be excluded. Assigning TCR associations to individual alleles was difficult when HLA alleles, especially DR and DQ, strongly co-occurred. Over 15 rarely observed V segments, including chromosome 9 orphons, were excluded from the earlier analysis of a few hundred of the donors because counts were too low.

The cohort was made up of roughly 670 healthy bone marrow donors. At the time of sampling, every cohort member was nominally healthy, though immune exposures that went unrecorded were likely present. The donor was CMV seropositive and belonged to the group of more than 250 seropositive cohort members. Each donor provided a peripheral blood sample, and peripheral blood mononuclear cells were used for TCR beta sequencing. Genomic DNA extraction from the blood cell samples was performed with the Qiagen DNeasy Blood Extraction Kit. Receptor amplification or capture employed the immunoSEQ multiplex PCR assay. For the multiplex PCR, a mixture combining 60 forward primers for TCR Vbeta segments and 13 reverse primers for TCR Jbeta segments was used. The CDR3 region of rearranged TCR beta genes was amplified from genomic DNA by a multiplex PCR assay. The Illumina HiSeq System was used to sequence the amplified TCR beta libraries as 87-base-pair reads. In the paper's pipeline: A later analysis counted around 72 million unique TCR beta chains across the 650 to 800 repertoires, and 9.5 million to 11 million of these chains were shared by at least two donors. A nearest-neighbor algorithm error-corrected the raw reads and collapsed the reads into unique sequences, merging closely related sequences to remove PCR and sequencing errors. CDR3 sequences were aligned to IMGT reference sequences to assign V, D and J gene segments. Each retained sequence needed at least a six-nucleotide match to both a V gene segment and a J gene segment. Rearrangements were called productive when the CDR3 lacked stop codons and stayed in frame with V and J; all others were non-productive. Following IMGT convention, CDR3 was defined as the stretch from the second conserved V-encoded cysteine up to the conserved J-encoded phenylalanine. In an earlier analysis of around 540 of the donors, sequences lacking an unambiguous match to a single V gene segment were excluded. In an earlier analysis of approximately 590 of the donors, V segments were called functional above 56.7% productive rearrangements and were called segregating when the between-donor standard deviation exceeded 5%. A statistical classification framework was built to diagnose cytomegalovirus status from the catalog of TCR beta chain sequences. In a later analysis, V and J genes were assigned by comparing TCR nucleotide sequences against IMGT/GENE-DB human TR gene sequences. A later analysis assigned CDR3 sequences and most-parsimonious VDJ recombination scenarios with the TCRdist pipeline. A later analysis defined each TCR beta chain by its CDR3 amino acid sequence plus V-gene family, and excluded reads lacking a unique V-gene family. As a way to deal with suspected cross-contamination and a sequencing artifact, a later analysis dropped 450 to 600 nucleotide sequences that were highly shared and had low generation probability. In a later analysis, a clonal expansion index was calculated for each public chain from normalized within-repertoire ranks of inferred template counts. In a later analysis, generation probabilities were computed with a VDJ recombination model fitted to out-of-frame rearrangements, and the resulting probabilities were checked against IGoR. In a later analysis, hypergeometric tests were used to score TCR-TCR, TCR-HLA and TCR-CMV co-occurrence, with a repertoire-size bias correction applied to TCR pairs. A later analysis estimated false discovery rates by permuting HLA or CMV assignments 20 times. A later analysis grouped co-occurring TCRs with DBSCAN, adding TCRdist sequence similarity when clustering within HLA-allele-positive subsets. Repertoires with fewer than 30,000 or more than 120,000 public chains were left out of co-occurrence clustering, as were five repertoires with anomalous nucleotide sharing. Entries here come from immuneACCESS through TCRdb and include only in-frame sequences with V and J called. Some clones fail to appear in such tables; in the studies checked, an unresolved V gene covers under half of the shortfall, and the cause of the remainder is unknown. V, J and clone size were drawn from that table, and D and trimming were deduced from the DNA. The sample has 40,000 to 60,000 clones on record. Of the sample, roughly 25% is held by the ten largest clones.

From the cysteine through the phenylalanine, the CDR3 covers 12 amino acids. Just the 36-base CDR3 DNA is kept, in frame starting at base 1. V is cut back by 5 bases and J by 8 bases, with 8 bases in the junction unmatched. The germline V gene (reference sequence) specifies GTSNPN as CDR1 and SVGIG as CDR2. The chain couples TRBV30 to TRBJ1-2; 7 central bases correspond to TRBD1. The receptor's source is a man aged 35 to 55 in good health and CMV-seropositive. The specimen sequenced was PBMCs. The DNA reads TGTGCCTGGGGCCGGGACAGCGGCGGCTACACCTTC. It encodes CAWGRDSGGYTF.